The following is a T cell receptor beta chain sequence with its context. Its cognate antigen is unknown. Data came from immunoSEQ multiplex PCR; TCRdb stores just in-frame clones and leaves some out. The profile shows a few million clones, 95% of them singletons. The CDR3 length is 13 residues. V trimming: 8 bases; J trimming: 6 bases; junction bases outside the gene matches: 6. CDR1 is ENHRY and CDR2 is SYGVKD in the germline V gene. This entry comes from a study of shared clonotypes between healthy human individuals. Notes on the study in general: Clonotype sharing across several donors was observed for roughly 5% of naive CD4 clonotypes.

The sample consisted of naive CD4+ T cells sorted from blood. As for subset: CD45RA+ positively selected. This chain connects TRBV10-3 to TRBJ2-7, with TRBD1 matching 11 bases. The TCR sequence derives from a man between 18 and 29 years old in good health. CDR3 in DNA: TGTGCCATCGCGGGACAGGGGGAGGGCGAGCAGTACTTC. Its translation: CAIAGQGEGEQYF.